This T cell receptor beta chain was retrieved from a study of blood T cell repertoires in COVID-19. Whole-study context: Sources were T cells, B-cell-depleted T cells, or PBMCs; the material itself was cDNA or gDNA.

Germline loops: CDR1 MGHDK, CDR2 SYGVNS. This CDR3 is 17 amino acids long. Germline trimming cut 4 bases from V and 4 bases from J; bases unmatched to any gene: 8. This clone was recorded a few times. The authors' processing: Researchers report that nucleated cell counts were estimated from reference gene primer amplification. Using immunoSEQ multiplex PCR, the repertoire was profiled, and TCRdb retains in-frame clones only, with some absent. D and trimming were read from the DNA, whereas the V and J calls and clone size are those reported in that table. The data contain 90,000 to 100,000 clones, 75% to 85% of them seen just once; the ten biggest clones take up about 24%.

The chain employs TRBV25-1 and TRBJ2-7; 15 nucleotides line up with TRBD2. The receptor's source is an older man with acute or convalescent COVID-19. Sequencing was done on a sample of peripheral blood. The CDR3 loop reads CASSGAGLAGGFYEQYF. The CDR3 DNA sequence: TGTGCCAGCAGTGGGGCCGGACTAGCGGGAGGGTTTTACGAGCAGTACTTC.